These 2 T cell receptor beta chains were sequenced from one sample in a study of T cell changes during pregnancy in multiple sclerosis. Repertoires were generated with immunoSEQ multiplex PCR, while TCRdb's copy carries only in-frame clones and drops some. Of around 61,000 clones listed, 87% were seen once; the top ten hold less than 6%. Source material: peripheral blood from another person, used as feeder cells. All receptors derive from a human donor whose cells served as feeder cells for cultures in a pregnancy study.

The chain combines TRBV27 with TRBJ1-1; TRBD1 might be the D (5 bases). CDR1 is MNHEY and CDR2 is SMNVEV in the germline V gene (reference sequence). V was shortened by 5 bases and J by 5 bases, with 18 bases between the two germline ends. The CDR3 has 15 amino acids. CDR3 in DNA: TGTGCCAGCAGTGCCGGGACGGCAGCAAGAACTGAAGCTTTCTTT. Protein product: CASSAGTAARTEAFF.

The chain carries TRBV11-2 and TRBJ1-1, with a possible D match to TRBD1 (5 bases). Germline CDR1 is SGHAT and CDR2 is FQNNGV. The V gene lost 5 bases and the J gene lost 6 bases, with 13 bases spanning the gap. The CDR3 has 13 amino acids. The DNA of the CDR3 is TGTGCCAGCAGCCCAAGTGGGGGGGCTGAAGCTTTCTTT. Its translation: CASSPSGGAEAFF.